This TCR beta chain was identified during a study of T cells after yellow fever vaccination. Study summary: SMART-Seq v4 Ultra Low Input handled preparation of low-cell-number fractions. Study-wide results and limits: Weaker overall was a secondary response that nonetheless peaked faster, on day 5 versus 15. Booster sampling recovered most clones from primary vaccination (around 97% CD4, approximately 88% CD8).

V dropped 0 bases and J dropped 2; count of bases not matched to a gene: 5. The germline V gene encodes CDR1 LGHNA and CDR2 YSLEER. The CDR3 length is 18 residues. Generation of TCR cDNA used 5'RACE template switching (which added a universal primer site and UMIs). TCRdb called the 5' RACE reads again in MiXCR, with one record for every CDR3 protein. The sample includes about 200,000 distinct CDR3 sequences, roughly 3% of them seen just once. For this clonotype: Its cognate antigen is unknown.

The sample in question was CD4+ T cells sorted from PBMCs, obtained 10 days after the yellow fever booster vaccination. The gene calls are TRBV4-3 and TRBJ2-2; 11 nucleotides agree with TRBD2. This TCR was recovered from a man aged 18 to 35 who received the YFV17D yellow fever vaccine. In DNA, the CDR3 is TGCGCCAGCAGCCAAGACTCCACTAGCGGGGGCAACACCGGGGAGCTGTTTTTT. This encodes CASSQDSTSGGNTGELFF.